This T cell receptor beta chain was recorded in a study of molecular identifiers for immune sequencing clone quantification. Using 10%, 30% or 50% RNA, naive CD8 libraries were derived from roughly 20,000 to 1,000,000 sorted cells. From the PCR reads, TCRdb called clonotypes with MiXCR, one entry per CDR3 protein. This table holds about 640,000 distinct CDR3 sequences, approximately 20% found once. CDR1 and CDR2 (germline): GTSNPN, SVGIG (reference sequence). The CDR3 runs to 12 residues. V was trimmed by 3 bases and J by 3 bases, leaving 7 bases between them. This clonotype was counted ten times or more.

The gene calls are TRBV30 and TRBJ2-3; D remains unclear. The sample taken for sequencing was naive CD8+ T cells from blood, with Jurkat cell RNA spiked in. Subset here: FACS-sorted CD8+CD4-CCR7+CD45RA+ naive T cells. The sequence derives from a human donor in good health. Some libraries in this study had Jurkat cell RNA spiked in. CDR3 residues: CAWRLLTDTQYF. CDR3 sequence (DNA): TGTGCCTGGAGACTTTTAACAGATACGCAGTATTTT.